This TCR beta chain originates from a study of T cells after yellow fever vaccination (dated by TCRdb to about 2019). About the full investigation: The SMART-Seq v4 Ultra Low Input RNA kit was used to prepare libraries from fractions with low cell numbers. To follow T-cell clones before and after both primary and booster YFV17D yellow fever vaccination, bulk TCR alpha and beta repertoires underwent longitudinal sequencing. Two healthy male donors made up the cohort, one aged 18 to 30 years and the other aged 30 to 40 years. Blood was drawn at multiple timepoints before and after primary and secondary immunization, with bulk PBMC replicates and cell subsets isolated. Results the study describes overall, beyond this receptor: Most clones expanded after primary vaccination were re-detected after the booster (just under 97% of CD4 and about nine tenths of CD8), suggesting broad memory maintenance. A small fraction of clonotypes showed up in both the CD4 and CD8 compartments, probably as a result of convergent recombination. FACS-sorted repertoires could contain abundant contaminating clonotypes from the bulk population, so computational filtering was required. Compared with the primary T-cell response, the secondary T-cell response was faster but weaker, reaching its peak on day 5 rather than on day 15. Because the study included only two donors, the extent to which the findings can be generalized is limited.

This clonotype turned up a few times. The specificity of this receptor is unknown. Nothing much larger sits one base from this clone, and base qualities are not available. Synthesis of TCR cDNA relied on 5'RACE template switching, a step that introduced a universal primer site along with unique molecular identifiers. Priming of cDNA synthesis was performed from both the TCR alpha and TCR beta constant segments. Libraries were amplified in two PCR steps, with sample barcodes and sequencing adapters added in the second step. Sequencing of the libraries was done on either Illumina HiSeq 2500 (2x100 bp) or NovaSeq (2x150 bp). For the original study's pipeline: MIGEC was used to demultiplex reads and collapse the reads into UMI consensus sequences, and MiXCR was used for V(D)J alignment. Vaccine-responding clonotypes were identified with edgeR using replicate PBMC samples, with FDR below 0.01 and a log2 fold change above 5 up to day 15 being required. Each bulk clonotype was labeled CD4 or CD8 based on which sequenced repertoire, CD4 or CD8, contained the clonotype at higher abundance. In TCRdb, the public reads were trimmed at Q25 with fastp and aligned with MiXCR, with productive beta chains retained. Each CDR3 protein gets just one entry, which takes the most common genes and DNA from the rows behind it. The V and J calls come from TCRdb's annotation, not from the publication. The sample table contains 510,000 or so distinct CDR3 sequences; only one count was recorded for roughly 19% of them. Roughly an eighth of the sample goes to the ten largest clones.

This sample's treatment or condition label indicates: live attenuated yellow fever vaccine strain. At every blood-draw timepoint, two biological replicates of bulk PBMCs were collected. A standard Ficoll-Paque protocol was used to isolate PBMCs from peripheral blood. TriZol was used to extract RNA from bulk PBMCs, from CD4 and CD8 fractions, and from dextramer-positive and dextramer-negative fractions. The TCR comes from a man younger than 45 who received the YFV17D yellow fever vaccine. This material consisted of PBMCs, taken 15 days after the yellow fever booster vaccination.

The sequence in DNA is TGTGCCAGCAGCTTCCCGAGGAACACTGAAGCTTTCTTT. This codes for CASSFPRNTEAFF. This chain joins TRBV7-9 to TRBJ1-1, with the D gene call left open. From the cysteine up to the phenylalanine, the CDR3 has a length of 13 residues. Only the CDR3 DNA is retained, 39 bases long and in frame from the first base. Via the germline V gene (reference sequence), CDR1 is SEHNR and CDR2 FQNEAQ. Deletion took 3 bases off V and 1 base off J, with a span of 6 bases between the germline ends. Joined to the reference TRBV7-9 and TRBJ1-1 proteins, this CDR3 gives the full variable domain: DTGVSQNPRHKITKRGQNVTFRCDPISEHNRLYWYRQTLGQGPEFLTYFQNEAQLEKSRLLSDRFSAERPKGSFSTLEIQRTEQGDSAMYLCASSFPRNTEAFFGQGTRLTVV.